These T cell receptor beta chains were read from a single sample in a study of early T cells in non-severe SARS-CoV-2 infection. MiXCR, run by TCRdb on the 5' RACE reads, gives a single entry per CDR3 protein. The data hold roughly 41,000 distinct CDR3 sequences, with 5% to 6.5% observed a single time. Specimen: whole blood. These receptors were taken from an adult who was a healthcare worker with PCR-confirmed SARS-CoV-2 infection or an uninfected control (not recorded which). The CDR3 runs from the conserved cysteine through the conserved F or W. The order of the fields is J gene, clone size, V gene, D gene, CDR3 DNA, CDR3 protein. A D gene is named only where the DNA matches it firmly. The size field is filled for only some rows; it gives once, few, many or a size class.

J gene: TRBJ2-7
clone size: many
V gene: TRBV27
D gene: -
CDR3 DNA: TGTGCCAGCAGTTTGTCAGGGGTGTACGAGCAGTACTTC
CDR3 protein: CASSLSGVYEQYF

J gene: TRBJ2-1
clone size: many
V gene: TRBV9
D gene: -
CDR3 DNA: TGTGCCAGCAAAAAAGGTGACGCCTACAATGAGCAGTTCTTC
CDR3 protein: CASKKGDAYNEQFF

J gene: TRBJ2-2
clone size: few
V gene: TRBV5-4
D gene: -
CDR3 DNA: TGTGCCAGCAGCTTGGATCGTCGCAGGGGAGAGGCCGGGGAGCTGTTTTTT
CDR3 protein: CASSLDRRRGEAGELFF

J gene: TRBJ2-4
clone size: many
V gene: TRBV7-8
D gene: TRBD1
CDR3 DNA: TGTGCCAGCAGCTTAGCGCTGGCAGGGGGCGAAAACATTCAGTACTTC
CDR3 protein: CASSLALAGGENIQYF

J gene: TRBJ2-1
clone size: many
V gene: TRBV7-6
D gene: TRBD2
CDR3 DNA: TGTGCCAGCAGTCAACCCGCCGGCTCTAGCGGGAGGAATGAGCAGTTCTTC
CDR3 protein: CASSQPAGSSGRNEQFF

J gene: TRBJ2-3
clone size: many
V gene: TRBV7-2
D gene: -
CDR3 DNA: TGTGCCAGCGCGACTAGTCCGGCGCAGTATTTT
CDR3 protein: CASATSPAQYF

J gene: TRBJ2-1
clone size: many
V gene: TRBV24-1
D gene: TRBD1
CDR3 DNA: TGTGCCACCAGTGATACTGGACAGGGCGATGAGCAGCTCTTC
CDR3 protein: CATSDTGQGDEQLF

J gene: TRBJ2-1
clone size: many
V gene: TRBV20-1
D gene: TRBD2
CDR3 DNA: TGCAGTGCTAGAGATCTGGCTAGCGGGAATATATACAATGAGCAGTTCTTC
CDR3 protein: CSARDLASGNIYNEQFF

J gene: TRBJ2-1
clone size: -
V gene: TRBV6-6
D gene: -
CDR3 DNA: TGTGTCACCTGGAAGGGCGGGGACTACAATGAGCAGTTCTTC
CDR3 protein: CVTWKGGDYNEQFF

J gene: TRBJ2-1
clone size: many
V gene: TRBV7-3
D gene: -
CDR3 DNA: TGTGCCAGCAGCTTAACAGCAGGGACCGGTGAGCAGTTCTTC
CDR3 protein: CASSLTAGTGEQFF

J gene: TRBJ1-6
clone size: few
V gene: TRBV5-1
D gene: TRBD1
CDR3 DNA: TGCGCCAGCAGCTTGGCCGGGACAGAAAATTCACCCCTCCACTTT
CDR3 protein: CASSLAGTENSPLHF

J gene: TRBJ2-2
clone size: few
V gene: TRBV5-4
D gene: TRBD1
CDR3 DNA: TGTGCCAGCAGACAGGACAGGGCGAACACCGGGGAGCTGTTTTTT
CDR3 protein: CASRQDRANTGELFF

J gene: TRBJ2-7
clone size: many
V gene: TRBV12-3/TRBV12-4
D gene: TRBD2
CDR3 DNA: TGTGCCAGCAGTTTAGGGGAAGCGGGGGGCCTCTACGAGCAGTACTTC
CDR3 protein: CASSLGEAGGLYEQYF

J gene: TRBJ2-7
clone size: many
V gene: TRBV4-3
D gene: TRBD1
CDR3 DNA: TGCGCCAGCAGCCCAGCGCGGACAGGAGCCTACGAGCAGTACTTC
CDR3 protein: CASSPARTGAYEQYF

J gene: TRBJ1-3
clone size: many
V gene: TRBV20-1
D gene: -
CDR3 DNA: TGCAGTGCCCAGGAGGTATCTGAAAACACCATATATTTT
CDR3 protein: CSAQEVSENTIYF

J gene: TRBJ1-1
clone size: many
V gene: TRBV24-1
D gene: TRBD1
CDR3 DNA: TGTGCCACCAGGAGCGACAGGGGCACTGAAGCTTTCTTT
CDR3 protein: CATRSDRGTEAFF

J gene: TRBJ2-5
clone size: few
V gene: TRBV12-3/TRBV12-4
D gene: TRBD2
CDR3 DNA: TGTGCCAGCAGCTCCCCCGGGACTAGCGGGAGCGGGAAGACCCAGTACTTC
CDR3 protein: CASSSPGTSGSGKTQYF

J gene: TRBJ2-1
clone size: -
V gene: TRBV19
D gene: -
CDR3 DNA: TGTGCCAGTACCCCCGCGGGGAGCCGCAATGAGCAGTTCTTC
CDR3 protein: CASTPAGSRNEQFF

J gene: TRBJ1-3
clone size: many
V gene: TRBV30
D gene: -
CDR3 DNA: TGTGCGGTGGGGATCTACTCTGGAAACACCATATATTTT
CDR3 protein: CAVGIYSGNTIYF

J gene: TRBJ2-7
clone size: many
V gene: TRBV6-2/TRBV6-3
D gene: TRBD1
CDR3 DNA: TGTGCCAGCAGTCGGCCCTCGGGACAGGGGTACGAGCAGTACTTC
CDR3 protein: CASSRPSGQGYEQYF

J gene: TRBJ1-1
clone size: many
V gene: TRBV7-2
D gene: -
CDR3 DNA: TGTGCCAGCAGCTTGGGCGGGCCTGAAGCTTTCTTT
CDR3 protein: CASSLGGPEAFF

J gene: TRBJ1-6
clone size: many
V gene: TRBV30
D gene: -
CDR3 DNA: TGTGCCTGGGCGGGACACCTTAATTCACCCCTCCACTTT
CDR3 protein: CAWAGHLNSPLHF

J gene: TRBJ2-3
clone size: -
V gene: TRBV28
D gene: TRBD2
CDR3 DNA: TGTGCCAGCATCCCCGGGGGACTAGCGGGAGGTGGAGATACGCAGTATTTT
CDR3 protein: CASIPGGLAGGGDTQYF

J gene: TRBJ2-7
clone size: many
V gene: TRBV28
D gene: -
CDR3 DNA: TGTGCCAGCAGTCCCGAGGACGGGTACTACGAGCAGTACTTC
CDR3 protein: CASSPEDGYYEQYF

J gene: TRBJ2-3
clone size: many
V gene: TRBV6-6
D gene: TRBD1
CDR3 DNA: TGTGCCAGCAGTACCTCCGGGACAGGGGGTTCAGATACGCAGTATTTT
CDR3 protein: CASSTSGTGGSDTQYF

J gene: TRBJ2-7
clone size: few
V gene: TRBV3-1
D gene: -
CDR3 DNA: TGTGCCAGCAGCCAGGACAGCACCTACGAGCAGTACTTC
CDR3 protein: CASSQDSTYEQYF

J gene: TRBJ1-5
clone size: -
V gene: TRBV18
D gene: -
CDR3 DNA: TGTGCCAGCTCACAGGGTGGCAATCAGCCCCAGCATTTT
CDR3 protein: CASSQGGNQPQHF

J gene: TRBJ1-5
clone size: many
V gene: TRBV29-1
D gene: -
CDR3 DNA: TGCAGCGTTGCTGGGACTGGCAATCAGCCCCAGCATTTT
CDR3 protein: CSVAGTGNQPQHF

J gene: TRBJ2-7
clone size: -
V gene: TRBV12-3/TRBV12-4
D gene: -
CDR3 DNA: TGTGCCAGCAGTTTAGGTAACTACGAGCAGTACTTC
CDR3 protein: CASSLGNYEQYF

J gene: TRBJ2-3
clone size: -
V gene: TRBV7-2
D gene: TRBD2
CDR3 DNA: TGTGCCAGCAGCTTAGGCCTCCTGGGCGGGGGATTCACAGATACGCAGTATTTT
CDR3 protein: CASSLGLLGGGFTDTQYF

J gene: TRBJ1-2
clone size: few
V gene: TRBV12-3/TRBV12-4
D gene: TRBD1
CDR3 DNA: TGTGCCAGCAGTGCACGGACAGGGGGCAATGGCTACACCTTC
CDR3 protein: CASSARTGGNGYTF

J gene: TRBJ1-6
clone size: many
V gene: TRBV20-1
D gene: -
CDR3 DNA: TGCAGTGCTAGATCAGGACTCGCGGAGGGTAATTCACCCCTCCACTTT
CDR3 protein: CSARSGLAEGNSPLHF

J gene: TRBJ1-5
clone size: many
V gene: TRBV6-1
D gene: TRBD1
CDR3 DNA: TGTGCCAGCACCAAGACAGGGGGCAAGCAGCCCCAGCATTTT
CDR3 protein: CASTKTGGKQPQHF

J gene: TRBJ2-7
clone size: -
V gene: TRBV10-3
D gene: -
CDR3 DNA: TGTGCCATCAGTGTAGCAGGGTTGAACGAGCAGTACTTC
CDR3 protein: CAISVAGLNEQYF

J gene: TRBJ2-3
clone size: many
V gene: TRBV5-6
D gene: -
CDR3 DNA: TGTGCCAGCGGGTGGGTTGACGGCCTGGATACGCAGTATTTT
CDR3 protein: CASGWVDGLDTQYF

J gene: TRBJ1-1
clone size: -
V gene: TRBV6-6
D gene: -
CDR3 DNA: TGTGCCAGCAGTGAGCCCCGGGCTAGCACTGAAGCTTTCTTT
CDR3 protein: CASSEPRASTEAFF

J gene: TRBJ1-6
clone size: many
V gene: TRBV9
D gene: -
CDR3 DNA: TGTGCCAGCAGCGCCGGCAGAGGAAATTCACCCCTCCACTTT
CDR3 protein: CASSAGRGNSPLHF

J gene: TRBJ1-4
clone size: many
V gene: TRBV6-5
D gene: -
CDR3 DNA: TGTGCCGCAAAGCGGACGGTTGGGAATTATGAAAAACTGTTTTTT
CDR3 protein: CAAKRTVGNYEKLFF

J gene: TRBJ2-1
clone size: many
V gene: TRBV7-2
D gene: TRBD1
CDR3 DNA: TGTGCCAGCAGGGAGGACAGGGGAACCTACAATGAGCAGTTCTTC
CDR3 protein: CASREDRGTYNEQFF

J gene: TRBJ2-1
clone size: many
V gene: TRBV11-2
D gene: TRBD2
CDR3 DNA: TGTGCCAGCAGCTTACTTTATGACCTTAGCGGGGGAAACTACAATGAGCAGTTCTTC
CDR3 protein: CASSLLYDLSGGNYNEQFF

J gene: TRBJ1-1
clone size: many
V gene: TRBV7-3
D gene: -
CDR3 DNA: TGTGCCAGCAGTCCAGATCGGGTCCTTCAGGGGAACACTGAAGCTTTCTTT
CDR3 protein: CASSPDRVLQGNTEAFF

J gene: TRBJ1-4
clone size: -
V gene: TRBV7-8
D gene: -
CDR3 DNA: TGTGCCAGCAGCTTAGGAGAGCGGGATGGTGAAAAACTGTTTTTT
CDR3 protein: CASSLGERDGEKLFF

J gene: TRBJ1-1
clone size: many
V gene: TRBV20-1
D gene: TRBD1
CDR3 DNA: TGCAGTGCTAGAGTTCAAGGGACAGGGGGATCAAACACTGAAGCTTTCTTT
CDR3 protein: CSARVQGTGGSNTEAFF